This T cell receptor (beta chain) was documented in a study of blood T cell repertoires in COVID-19. Looking at the study overall: T cells, B-cell-depleted T cells, or PBMCs provided the cDNA or gDNA that served as material.

V shed 6 bases and J 6 bases; nucleotides not matched to a gene: 8. CDR3 length equals 14 residues. CDR1 and CDR2 from the germline V gene are SNHLY and FYNNEI. In terms of age and location, participants ranged from roughly 18 to 90 years and lived in approximately 24 US areas. Assignments of participants to cohorts depended upon their own reported clinical history. Original analysis: Amplifying reference gene primers gave estimates of nucleated cell counts. Assay: immunoSEQ multiplex PCR; the TCRdb copy retains only in-frame clones and omits some. V, J and clone size were drawn from that table, and D and trimming were deduced from the DNA. The data contain around 230,000 clones, about 91% of them seen just once; the ten biggest clones take up roughly 2.4%.

The rearrangement joins TRBV2 to TRBJ1-5, with 7 bases matching TRBD1. This clonotype was obtained from a woman in her 40s with acute COVID-19. Material: PBMCs or T cells enriched from blood (not recorded which). The CDR3, as DNA: TGTGCCAGCAGGGGGACAGTCGGCGGTCAGCCCCAGCATTTT. This gives the protein CASRGTVGGQPQHF.